What follows is one T cell receptor (beta chain) and its context. Its cognate antigen is unknown. The PCR contained 60 Vbeta and 13 Jbeta primers. Produced via immunoSEQ multiplex PCR; TCRdb's table is partial and in-frame only. The sample shows roughly 150,000 clones, 73% of them seen only once. This record comes from a study of cytomegalovirus exposure and HLA in healthy donors. Overall study findings and caveats: The productive fraction for most TCR beta V segments was about 87% or about 30% in an earlier analysis. Under 20,000 TCR beta sequences were associated with HLA alleles at 0.05 false discovery rate in a later analysis.

This CDR3 is built from 13 residues. V was shortened by 6 bases and J by 9 bases, with 12 bases between the two germline ends. The germline V gene has CDR1 MNHNS and CDR2 SASEGT. Sequencing was carried out using PBMCs. The clonotype originates from a woman aged 18-30 years in good health and CMV-seronegative. This rearrangement joins TRBV6-1 to TRBJ1-6; D uncertain. For the CDR3, the DNA is TGTGCCAGCAGGGAGGAACTTGTTTCACCCCTCCACTTT. Amino acids: CASREELVSPLHF.